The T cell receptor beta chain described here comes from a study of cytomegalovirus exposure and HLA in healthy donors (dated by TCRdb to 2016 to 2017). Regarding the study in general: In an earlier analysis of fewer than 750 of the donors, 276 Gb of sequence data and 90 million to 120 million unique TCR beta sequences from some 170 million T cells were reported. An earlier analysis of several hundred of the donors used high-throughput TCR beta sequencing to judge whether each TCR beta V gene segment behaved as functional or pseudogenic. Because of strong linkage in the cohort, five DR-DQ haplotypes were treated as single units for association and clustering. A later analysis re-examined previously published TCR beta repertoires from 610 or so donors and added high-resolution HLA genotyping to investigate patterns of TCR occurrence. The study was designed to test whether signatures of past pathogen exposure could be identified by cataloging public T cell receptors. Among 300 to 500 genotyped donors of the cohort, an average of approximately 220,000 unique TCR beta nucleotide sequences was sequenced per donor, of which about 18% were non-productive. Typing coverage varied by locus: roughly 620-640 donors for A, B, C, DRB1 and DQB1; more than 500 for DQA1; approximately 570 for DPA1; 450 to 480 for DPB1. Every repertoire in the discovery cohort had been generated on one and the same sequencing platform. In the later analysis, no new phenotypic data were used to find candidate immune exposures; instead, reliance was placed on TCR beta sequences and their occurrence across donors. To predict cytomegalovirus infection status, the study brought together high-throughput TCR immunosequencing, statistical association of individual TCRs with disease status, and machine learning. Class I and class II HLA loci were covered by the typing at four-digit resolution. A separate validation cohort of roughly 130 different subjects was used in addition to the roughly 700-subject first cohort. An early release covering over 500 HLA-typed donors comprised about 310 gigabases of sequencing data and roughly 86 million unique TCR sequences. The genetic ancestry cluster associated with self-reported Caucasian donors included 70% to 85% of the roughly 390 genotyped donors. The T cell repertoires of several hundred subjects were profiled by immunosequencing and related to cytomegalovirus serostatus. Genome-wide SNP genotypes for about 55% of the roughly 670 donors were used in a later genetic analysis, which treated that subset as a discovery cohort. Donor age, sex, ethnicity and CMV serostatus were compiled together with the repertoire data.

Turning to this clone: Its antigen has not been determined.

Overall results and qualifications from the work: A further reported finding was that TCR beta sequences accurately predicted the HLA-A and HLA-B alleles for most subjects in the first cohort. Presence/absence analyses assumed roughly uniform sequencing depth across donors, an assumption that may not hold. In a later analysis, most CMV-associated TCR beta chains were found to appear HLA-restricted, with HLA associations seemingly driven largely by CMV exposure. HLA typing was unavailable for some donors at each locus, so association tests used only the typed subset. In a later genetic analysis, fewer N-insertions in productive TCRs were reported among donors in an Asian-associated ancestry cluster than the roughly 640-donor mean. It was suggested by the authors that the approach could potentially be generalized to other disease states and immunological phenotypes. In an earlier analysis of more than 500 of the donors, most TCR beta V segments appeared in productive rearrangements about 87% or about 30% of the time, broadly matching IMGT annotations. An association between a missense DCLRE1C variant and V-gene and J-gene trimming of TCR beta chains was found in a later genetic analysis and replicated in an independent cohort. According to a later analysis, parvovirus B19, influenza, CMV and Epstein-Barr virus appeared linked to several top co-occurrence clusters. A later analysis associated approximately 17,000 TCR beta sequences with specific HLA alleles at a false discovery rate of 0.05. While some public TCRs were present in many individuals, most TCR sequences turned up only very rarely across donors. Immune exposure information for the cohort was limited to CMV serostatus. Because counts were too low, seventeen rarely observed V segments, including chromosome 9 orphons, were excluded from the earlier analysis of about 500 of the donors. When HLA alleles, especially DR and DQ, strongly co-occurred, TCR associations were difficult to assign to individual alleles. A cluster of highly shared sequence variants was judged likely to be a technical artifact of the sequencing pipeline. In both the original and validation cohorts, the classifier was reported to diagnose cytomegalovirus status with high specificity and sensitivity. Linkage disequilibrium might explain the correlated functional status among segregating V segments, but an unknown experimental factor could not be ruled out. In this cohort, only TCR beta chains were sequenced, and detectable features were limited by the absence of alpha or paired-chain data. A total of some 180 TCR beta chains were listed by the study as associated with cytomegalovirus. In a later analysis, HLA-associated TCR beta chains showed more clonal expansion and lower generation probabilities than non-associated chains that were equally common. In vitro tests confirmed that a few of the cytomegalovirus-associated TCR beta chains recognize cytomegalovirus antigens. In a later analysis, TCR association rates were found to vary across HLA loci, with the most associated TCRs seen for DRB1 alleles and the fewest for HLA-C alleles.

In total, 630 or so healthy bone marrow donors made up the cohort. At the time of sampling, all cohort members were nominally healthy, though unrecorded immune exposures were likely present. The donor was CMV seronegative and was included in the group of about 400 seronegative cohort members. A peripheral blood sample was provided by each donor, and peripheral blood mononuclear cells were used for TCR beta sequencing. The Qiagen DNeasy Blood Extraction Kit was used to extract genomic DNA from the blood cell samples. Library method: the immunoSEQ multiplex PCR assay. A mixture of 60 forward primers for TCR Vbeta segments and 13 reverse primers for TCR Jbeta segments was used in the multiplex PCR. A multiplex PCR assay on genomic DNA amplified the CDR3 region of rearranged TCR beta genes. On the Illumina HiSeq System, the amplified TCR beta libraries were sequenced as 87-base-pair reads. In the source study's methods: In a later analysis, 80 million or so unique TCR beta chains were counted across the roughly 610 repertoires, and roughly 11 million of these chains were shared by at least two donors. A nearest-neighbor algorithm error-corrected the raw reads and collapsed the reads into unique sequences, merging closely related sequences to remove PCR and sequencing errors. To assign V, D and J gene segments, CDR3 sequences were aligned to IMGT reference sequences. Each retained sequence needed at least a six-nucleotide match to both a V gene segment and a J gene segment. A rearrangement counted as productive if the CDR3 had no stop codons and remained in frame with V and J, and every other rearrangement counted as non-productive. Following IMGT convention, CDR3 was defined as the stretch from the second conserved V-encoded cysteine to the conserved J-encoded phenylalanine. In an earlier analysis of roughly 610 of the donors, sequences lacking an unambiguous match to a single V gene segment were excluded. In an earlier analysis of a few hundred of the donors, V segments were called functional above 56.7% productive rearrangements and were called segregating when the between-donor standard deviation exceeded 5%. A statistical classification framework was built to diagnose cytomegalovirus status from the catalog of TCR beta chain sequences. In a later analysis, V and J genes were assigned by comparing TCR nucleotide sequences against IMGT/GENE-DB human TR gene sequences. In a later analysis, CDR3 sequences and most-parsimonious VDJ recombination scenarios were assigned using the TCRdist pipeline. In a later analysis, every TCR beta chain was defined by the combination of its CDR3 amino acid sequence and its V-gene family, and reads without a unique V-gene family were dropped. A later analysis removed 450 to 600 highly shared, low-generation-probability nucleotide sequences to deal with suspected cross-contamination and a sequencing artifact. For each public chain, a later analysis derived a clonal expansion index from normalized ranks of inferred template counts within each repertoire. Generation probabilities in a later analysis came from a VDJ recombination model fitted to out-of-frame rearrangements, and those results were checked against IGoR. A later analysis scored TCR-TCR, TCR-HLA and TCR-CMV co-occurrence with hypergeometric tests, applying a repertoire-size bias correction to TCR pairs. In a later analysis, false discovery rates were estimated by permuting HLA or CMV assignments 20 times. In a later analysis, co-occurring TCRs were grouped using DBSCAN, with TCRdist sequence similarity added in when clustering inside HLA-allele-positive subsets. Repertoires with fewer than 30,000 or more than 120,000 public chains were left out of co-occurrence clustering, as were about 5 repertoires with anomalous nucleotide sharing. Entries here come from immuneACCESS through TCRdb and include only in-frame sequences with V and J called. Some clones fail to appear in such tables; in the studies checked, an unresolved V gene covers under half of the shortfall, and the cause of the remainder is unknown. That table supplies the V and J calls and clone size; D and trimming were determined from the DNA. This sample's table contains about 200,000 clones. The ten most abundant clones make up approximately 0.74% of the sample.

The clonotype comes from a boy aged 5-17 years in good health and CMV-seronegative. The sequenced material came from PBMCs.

The DNA is TGCGCCAGCAGCCAAGCCCGGCTAGAGCGGGGGGGCCCGGGCAGGTACGAGCAGTACTTC. Its protein is CASSQARLERGGPGRYEQYF. This chain is built from TRBV4-1 and TRBJ2-7; TRBD2 aligns with 10 central bases. The CDR3, cysteine through phenylalanine, is 20 amino acids long. Only the CDR3 DNA is retained, 60 bases long and in frame from the first base. V and J are trimmed by 1 base and 4 bases, and the gene matches miss 19 bases of the junction. For CDR1 and CDR2, the germline V gene lists MGHRA and YSYEKL.